The 10 T cell receptor beta chains in this list originate from one sample, sequenced in a study of early T cells in non-severe SARS-CoV-2 infection. Using its own MiXCR run on the 5' RACE reads, TCRdb lists one record per CDR3 protein. Of 80,000 to 95,000 distinct CDR3 sequences listed, roughly 15% are singletons. The specimen was whole blood. These receptor sequences come from an adult who was a healthcare worker with PCR-confirmed SARS-CoV-2 infection or an uninfected control (not recorded which).

This clonotype was counted many times. This sequence joins TRBV7-2 and TRBJ1-1, with a weak D call TRBD1 (5 bases). CDR1 and CDR2 from the germline V gene are SGHTA and FQGNSA. Trimming took off 5 bases at V and 3 bases at J, with 19 bases between the two ends. This CDR3 has 16 residues. The CDR3 protein is CASSAIGAAVYTEAFF. In DNA, the CDR3 is TGTGCCAGCAGCGCCATAGGGGCGGCGGTTTACACTGAAGCTTTCTTT.

This clonotype was detected only a few times. This chain connects TRBV27 to TRBJ2-1; D might be TRBD2 (5 bases). V gave up 9 bases and J gave up 4 bases, with 13 bases separating them. Germline-derived CDR1 and CDR2 are MNHEY and SMNVEV (reference sequence). The CDR3 has 13 residues. CDR3 nucleotide sequence: TGTGCCAGTCGGAGGACCGGGTACAATGAGCAGTTCTTC. Its protein is CASRRTGYNEQFF.

This clonotype was counted between two and nine times. The V call is TRBV2, the J call TRBJ1-5, with D uncertain. V was trimmed by 3 bases and J by 2 bases, leaving 5 bases between them. The CDR3 is made up of 13 amino acids. CDR1 and CDR2 from the germline V gene are SNHLY and FYNNEI. The CDR3 nucleotides read TGTGCCAGCAGTGACCAGGGCAATCAGCCCCAGCATTTT. This encodes CASSDQGNQPQHF.

This clonotype came up a few times. V is TRBV18 and J is TRBJ2-7; D is ambiguous. The ends were cut back, 1 base at V and 3 bases at J, with 16 bases in the middle. This CDR3 has 16 residues. Germline assignment: CDR1 KGHSH and CDR2 LQKENI. The CDR3 nucleotides are TGTGCCAGCTCACCACAGTCCCCATACACGCGCTACGAGCAGTACTTC. Translation gives CASSPQSPYTRYEQYF.

The V gene is TRBV29-1, the J gene TRBJ1-1; 7 bases are shared with TRBD1. J gave up 5 bases and V 4 bases, and 7 bases lay outside the gene matches. CDR3 length equals 13 residues. Germline CDR1 reads SQVTM; CDR2 reads ANQGSEA. DNA of the CDR3: TGCAGCGTTGTAGGGCAGGGGGGGACTGAAGCTTTCTTT. Translation gives CSVVGQGGTEAFF. Filled out from reference TRBV29-1 and TRBJ1-1, the complete variable domain reads SAVISQKPSRDICQRGTSLTIQCQVDSQVTMMFWYRQQPGQSLTLIATANQGSEATYESGFVIDKFPISRPNLTFSTLTVSNMSPEDSSIYLCSVVGQGGTEAFFGQGTRLTVV.

This clonotype was seen a few times. The CDR3 DNA reads as TGTGCCAGCAGTTTGGGGACAGGACCCTACGAGCAGTACTTC. This sequence encodes CASSLGTGPYEQYF. The genes are TRBV27 and TRBJ2-7, with TRBD1 identical over 8 bases. CDR1 is MNHEY, CDR2 SMNVEV, per germline (reference sequence). The ends lost 3 bases at V and 2 bases at J; junction bases unmatched: 3. There are 14 residues in the CDR3.

The chain uses TRBV5-1 and TRBJ1-5, with D perhaps matching TRBD1 (5 bases). The CDR3 loop spans 15 amino acids. The germline CDR1 and CDR2 sequences are SGHRS and YFSETQ. V lost 4 bases and J 5 bases, leaving 16 bases between the germline ends. As DNA, the CDR3 is TGCGCCAGCAGCGCTAGCACAGGAGGGGATCAGCCCCAGCATTTT. This translates into CASSASTGGDQPQHF.

This clonotype was counted ten times or more. The chain employs TRBV28 and TRBJ1-1, with TRBD1 matching over 9 bases. Germline trimming cut 6 bases from V and 4 bases from J; bases unmatched to any gene: 6. Germline assignment: CDR1 MDHEN and CDR2 SYDVKM. The CDR3 loop spans 14 amino acids. The CDR3 DNA follows: TGTGCCAGCAGCCTCGAGACAGGGGGCACTGAAGCTTTCTTT. Protein product: CASSLETGGTEAFF.

The CDR3 DNA sequence: TGTGCCACCAGTGAGGTCAATGAGCAGTTCTTC. It yields the protein CATSEVNEQFF. The gene calls are TRBV24-1 and TRBJ2-1, with D unresolved. Between the trimmed V and J ends, which lost 4 bases and 6 bases, there was a span of 3 bases. This CDR3 has 11 residues. CDR1 is KGHDR, CDR2 SFDVKD, per germline.

This clonotype was seen repeatedly, ten times or more. This chain connects TRBV29-1 to TRBJ2-7; D possibly corresponds to TRBD2 (6 bases). This CDR3 region has 15 residues. Germline-derived CDR1 and CDR2 are SQVTM and ANQGSEA. Deletions cut 1 base from V and 0 bases from J, with 13 bases between. The chain's CDR3 is CSVEGLGGPSYEQYF. The CDR3 region has the DNA TGCAGCGTTGAAGGCCTCGGGGGACCCTCCTACGAGCAGTACTTC.